Listed below are T cell receptor beta chains from one sample, sequenced in a study of shared clonotypes between healthy human individuals. Assay: immunoSEQ multiplex PCR; the TCRdb copy retains only in-frame clones and omits some. The table has about 1,900,000 clones, just under 95% seen once. Input material: naive CD8+ T cells sorted from blood. The receptors were gathered from a man between 18 and 29 years old in good health. Both conserved end residues are part of each CDR3. D genes are given only for firm matches. Some rows mark clone size as missing; the rest say once, few, many or name a class of expanded clone.

cdr3_length,d_call,v_call,clone_size,j_call,cdr3_nt,cdr3_aa
15,.,TRBV19,.,TRBJ2-1,TGTGCCAGTAGTATATCCGGGACGGGATACAATGAGCAGTTCTTC,CASSISGTGYNEQFF
16,.,TRBV10-2,.,TRBJ2-1,TGCGCCAGCAGGACGACAGGTCCGAGCTCCTACAATGAGCAGTTCTTC,CASRTTGPSSYNEQFF
15,TRBD1,TRBV7-9,.,TRBJ2-3,TGTGCCAGCAGTCCCGCCGACAGGGCCACAGATACGCAGTATTTT,CASSPADRATDTQYF
18,TRBD2,TRBV5-6,.,TRBJ2-1,TGTGCCAGCAGCCCCGGAGCTAGCGGGAGAGGTAGGCGTAATGAGCAGTTCTTC,CASSPGASGRGRRNEQFF
14,TRBD1,TRBV5-4,.,TRBJ2-7,TGTGCCAGCAGCGGCTCGGACAGGAGCTACGAGCAGTACTTC,CASSGSDRSYEQYF
15,TRBD1,TRBV5-6,.,TRBJ1-2,TGTGCCAGCAGCTTTCTGACAGGGGAAAACTATGGCTACACCTTC,CASSFLTGENYGYTF
13,.,TRBV29-1,.,TRBJ2-1,TGCAGCGTTGAAGGGGACTCGATCGATGAGCAGTTCTTC,CSVEGDSIDEQFF
18,TRBD1,TRBV7-9,once,TRBJ2-7,TGTGCCAGCAGCTTAGGAGCTCTAAGCCGGGACAGGGGGATGGAGCAGTACTTC,CASSLGALSRDRGMEQYF
11,.,TRBV5-4,once,TRBJ2-1,TGTGCCAGCAGCTCCACCAATGAGCAGTTCTTC,CASSSTNEQFF
14,.,TRBV6-5,.,TRBJ2-2,TGTGCCAGCAGACTTGACACATTATCCGGGGAGCTGTTTTTT,CASRLDTLSGELFF
16,TRBD1,TRBV10-3,.,TRBJ2-7,TGTGCCATCGAATCCGGGACAGGGGGCCGAAGGGACGAGCAGTACTTC,CAIESGTGGRRDEQYF
15,.,TRBV9,.,TRBJ2-7,TGTGCCAGCAGCGGAGGGCGATCTCTCCCCTACGAGCAGTACTTC,CASSGGRSLPYEQYF
14,TRBD1,TRBV30,.,TRBJ2-2,TGTGCCTGGAGTTTAGGACAGGGGGCCGGGGAGCTGTTTTTT,CAWSLGQGAGELFF
14,.,TRBV19,.,TRBJ2-5,TGTGCCAGTACCCCCACGGCCCACCAAGAGACCCAGTACTTC,CASTPTAHQETQYF
18,TRBD1,TRBV23-1,once,TRBJ2-5,TGCGCCAGCAGTCAATCGATAGTGGGGACAGGGCTAGTCGAGACCCAGTACTTC,CASSQSIVGTGLVETQYF
15,TRBD2,TRBV13,.,TRBJ2-5,TGTGCCAGCAGCTTAGGTCTAGCGGACCAAGAGACCCAGTACTTC,CASSLGLADQETQYF
16,.,TRBV6-5,.,TRBJ1-3,TGTGCCAGCAGTTACTCCCTTCCTGTAGAAGGAAACACCATATATTTT,CASSYSLPVEGNTIYF
15,.,TRBV6-5,.,TRBJ1-1,TGTGCCAGCAGTTACTCGGAATGGGGGGGGGTTGAAGCTTTCTTT,CASSYSEWGGVEAFF
14,.,TRBV29-1,.,TRBJ1-1,TGCAGCGTGGGGGGGGACAAATTAAACACTGAAGCTTTCTTT,CSVGGDKLNTEAFF
14,TRBD1,TRBV7-9,.,TRBJ2-5,TGTGCCAGCAGCAGGGACAGCCTAATCGTAACCCAGTACTTC,CASSRDSLIVTQYF
16,.,TRBV7-8,once,TRBJ2-3,TGTGCCAGCAGCTTCGGTACAGCGCTGAGCACAGATACGCAGTATTTT,CASSFGTALSTDTQYF
16,TRBD1,TRBV19,.,TRBJ2-1,TGTGCCAGTAGTATAGACTCCGGGACAGGGCTCAATGAGCAGTTCTTC,CASSIDSGTGLNEQFF
13,.,TRBV13,.,TRBJ2-3,TGTGCCAGCAGCTTAGTGCCCACAGATACGCAGTATTTT,CASSLVPTDTQYF
14,.,TRBV6-5,.,TRBJ1-2,TGTGCCAGCAGCCCACACCAGAGCGACACGGCAACAGGCTTC,CASSPHQSDTATGF
14,.,TRBV27,.,TRBJ2-3,TGTGCCAGCAGTCCCCTGGACGGCACAGATACGCAGTATTTT,CASSPLDGTDTQYF
13,.,TRBV7-9,.,TRBJ2-2,TGTGCCAGCATCCAGGGTGCAACCGGGGAGCTGTTTTTT,CASIQGATGELFF
14,.,TRBV7-8,.,TRBJ2-7,TGTGCCAGCAGCTCGGGCCCAGCATACTACGAGCAGTACTTC,CASSSGPAYYEQYF
16,TRBD1,TRBV6-5,.,TRBJ1-1,TGTGCCAGCAGTTACCTTCGGACAGGGACCGACACTGAAGCTTTCTTT,CASSYLRTGTDTEAFF
15,.,TRBV7-8,.,TRBJ2-7,TGTGCCAGCAGCTCAGGTCCGGGCCTCTCCTACGAGCAGTACTTC,CASSSGPGLSYEQYF
16,.,TRBV2,.,TRBJ2-5,TGTGCCAGCAGTGTCCTGGTTGACAGGCCCCAAGAGACCCAGTACTTC,CASSVLVDRPQETQYF
11,.,TRBV29-1,.,TRBJ2-7,TGCAGCGTGGATGACAGCTACGAGCAGTACTTC,CSVDDSYEQYF
13,TRBD2,TRBV27,.,TRBJ2-3,TGTGCCTCGGGACTACATAGCACAGATACGCAGTATTTT,CASGLHSTDTQYF
13,.,TRBV5-6,.,TRBJ2-1,TGTGCCAGCGCCAGGAGTACCTACAATGAGCAGTTCTTC,CASARSTYNEQFF
13,TRBD1,TRBV11-2,.,TRBJ2-7,TGTGCCAGCAACATGACAGGGGAATACGAGCAGTACTTC,CASNMTGEYEQYF
15,.,TRBV6-1,.,TRBJ2-5,TGTGCCAGCAGTTTGCTAGTAGGGGGATCGGGGGAGCAGTACTTC,CASSLLVGGSGEQYF
14,.,TRBV19,.,TRBJ1-4,TGTGCCAGTAGCACGATGGGGGGTTATGAAAAACTGTTTTTT,CASSTMGGYEKLFF
13,.,TRBV19,few,TRBJ1-5,TGTGCCAGTAGCCGCCAGGGCAATCAGCCCCAGCATTTT,CASSRQGNQPQHF
12,.,TRBV7-7,.,TRBJ2-7,TGTGCTACCATCCTCGCGGGCTACGAGCAGTACTTC,CATILAGYEQYF
14,.,TRBV11-2,.,TRBJ1-5,TGTGCCAGCAGCTTAGGGGGGGTGAGTCAGCCCCAGCATTTT,CASSLGGVSQPQHF
15,.,TRBV19,.,TRBJ2-5,TGTGCCAGTAGTATAGGGGGCGGGGAGACAGAGACCCAGTACTTC,CASSIGGGETETQYF
15,.,TRBV9,.,TRBJ1-1,TGTGCCAGCAGCCCAAAACAGGGATTGAACACTGAAGCTTTCTTT,CASSPKQGLNTEAFF
13,TRBD2,TRBV4-3,.,TRBJ2-7,TGCGCCAGCAGCCATGGGACTAGGTACGAGCAGTACTTC,CASSHGTRYEQYF
14,.,TRBV27,.,TRBJ2-7,TGTGCCAGCAGCCCCGGGGCCGGCTCCTACGAGCAGTACTTC,CASSPGAGSYEQYF
14,.,TRBV6-4,.,TRBJ2-4,TGTGCCAGCAGTGTGCGGGTAGCCAAAAACATTCAGTACTTC,CASSVRVAKNIQYF
15,TRBD2,TRBV5-1,.,TRBJ2-7,TGCGCCAGCAGCTTGGAGTCAGCGGGACTCTACGAGCAGTACTTC,CASSLESAGLYEQYF
17,.,TRBV19,.,TRBJ2-6,TGTGCCAGTAGTGTGCTAACAGGGAACTCTGGGGCCAACGTCCTGACTTTC,CASSVLTGNSGANVLTF
15,.,TRBV29-1,.,TRBJ2-1,TGCAGCGTTGAACAACAAGGGAGCTCCTACAATGAGCAGTTCTTC,CSVEQQGSSYNEQFF
15,TRBD2,TRBV7-9,.,TRBJ2-1,TGTGCCAGCAGCTTCCCTAGCGGGGGGGACAATGAGCAGTTCTTC,CASSFPSGGDNEQFF
15,.,TRBV5-1,.,TRBJ2-3,TGCGCCAGCAGCTTGGAGTCAGGGGATACAGATACGCAGTATTTT,CASSLESGDTDTQYF
19,TRBD2,TRBV7-2,.,TRBJ2-3,TGTGCCAGCAGCCTGGGGGCTAGCGGGAGGCCACAACGCACAGATACGCAGTATTTT,CASSLGASGRPQRTDTQYF
18,TRBD1,TRBV28,.,TRBJ2-6,TGTGCCAGCAGGACCCGGGACAGGGCGAAACCTGGGGCCAACGTCCTGACTTTC,CASRTRDRAKPGANVLTF
14,.,TRBV11-3,.,TRBJ2-2,TGTGCCAGCAGCTTTTCGGGGAACACCGGGGAGCTGTTTTTT,CASSFSGNTGELFF
14,.,TRBV19,.,TRBJ2-7,TGTGCCAGTAGTATAGGCGCGGGGGCGAGGGAGCAGTACTTC,CASSIGAGAREQYF
17,TRBD1,TRBV10-3,.,TRBJ2-7,TGTGCCATCAGTGAGCCATTCGACAGGGGCGCTCCCTACGAGCAGTACTTC,CAISEPFDRGAPYEQYF